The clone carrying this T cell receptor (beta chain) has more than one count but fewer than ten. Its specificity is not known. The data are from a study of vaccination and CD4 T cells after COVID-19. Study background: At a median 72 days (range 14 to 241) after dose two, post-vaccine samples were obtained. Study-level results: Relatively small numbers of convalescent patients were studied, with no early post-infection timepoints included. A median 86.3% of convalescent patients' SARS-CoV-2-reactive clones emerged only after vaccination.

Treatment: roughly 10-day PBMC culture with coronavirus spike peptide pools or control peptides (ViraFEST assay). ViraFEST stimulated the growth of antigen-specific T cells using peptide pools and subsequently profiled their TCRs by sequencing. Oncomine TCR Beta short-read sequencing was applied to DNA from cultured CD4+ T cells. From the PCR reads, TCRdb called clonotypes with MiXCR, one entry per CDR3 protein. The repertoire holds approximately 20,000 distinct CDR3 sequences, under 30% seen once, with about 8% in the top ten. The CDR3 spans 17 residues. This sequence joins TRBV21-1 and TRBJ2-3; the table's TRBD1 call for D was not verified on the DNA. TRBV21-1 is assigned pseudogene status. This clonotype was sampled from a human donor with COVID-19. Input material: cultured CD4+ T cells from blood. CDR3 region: CASTPGQGFSSTDTQYF. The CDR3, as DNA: TGTGCCAGCACCCCTGGCCAGGGTTTCAGTTCCACAGATACGCAGTATTTT.